This passage covers 29 T cell receptor beta chains from one sample sequenced in a study of Ad26.COV2.S vaccination and SARS-CoV-2 variants. The treatment denotes: 15 to 20 received Ad26.COV2.S at low or high dose, single or two shots; several received placebo; per-sample allocation not given. Sampling occurred on day 63 after the first vaccine or placebo injection. Generated by immunoSEQ multiplex PCR, the TCRdb table keeps only in-frame clones and is missing some. The sample holds roughly 330,000 clones, roughly 90% seen once. The specimen comprised peripheral blood, sampled in a trial of Ad26.COV2.S vaccine versus placebo. These receptor sequences come from a person between 18 and 59 years old who received the Ad26.COV2.S COVID-19 vaccine or a placebo.

The chain has TRBV29-1 and TRBJ1-6; D not certain. Germline-derived CDR1 and CDR2 are SQVTM and ANQGSEA. V was shortened by 5 bases and J by 14 bases, with 16 bases between the two germline ends. This CDR3 has 12 residues. Here the CDR3 DNA reads TGCAGCGTTTTAGCCTTGGTTGGGTCCCTCCACTTT. It yields the protein CSVLALVGSLHF.

The chain has TRBV21-1 and TRBJ1-1. TRBV21-1 is given as a pseudogene. This CDR3 is 21 amino acids long. The CDR3 DNA reads as TGTGCCGGAGGGTGCCTTATACCCCCCCCCTGGGTTCCAGCTGAAGTCACTGAAGCTTTCTTT. Its protein product is CAGGCLIPPPWVPAEVTEAFF.

The CDR3 reads CASSRATVLAGFSDSSYNEQFF. The CDR3 bases are TGCGCCAGCAGCCGGGCAACCGTACTAGCGGGATTTTCAGACAGCTCCTACAATGAGCAGTTCTTC. This chain joins TRBV4-3 and TRBJ2-1; 10 nucleotides align to TRBD2. The CDR3 has 22 amino acids. With V trimmed by 4 bases and J by 0 bases, 21 bases remained unmatched. Germline CDR1 LGHNA, CDR2 YSLEER.

The gene calls are TRBV2 and TRBJ2-1; a possible D gene is TRBD1 (5 bases). The CDR3 has 20 residues. V was clipped by 5 bases and J by 2 bases, with 28 bases between them. Germline CDR1 reads SNHLY; CDR2 reads FYNNEI. CDR3 sequence: CASSTRPDSSWAITYNEQFF. Written as DNA, the CDR3 is TGTGCCAGCAGTACCAGACCCGACAGTTCTTGGGCAATAACCTACAATGAGCAGTTCTTC. Based on the CDR3 plus reference TRBV2 and TRBJ2-1, the full variable domain is EPEVTQTPSHQVTQMGQEVILRCVPISNHLYFYWYRQILGQKVEFLVSFYNNEISEKSEIFDDQFSVERPDGSNFTLKIRSTKLEDSAMYFCASSTRPDSSWAITYNEQFFGPGTRLTVL.

This clone came up once. The chain is built from TRBV5-4 and TRBJ2-7; 12 bases match TRBD2. Germline-derived CDR1 and CDR2 are SGHNT and YYREEE (reference sequence). This CDR3 is 13 amino acids long. V gave up 4 bases and J gave up 7 bases; unmatched junction bases: 3. The CDR3 here is CASSPGLAGEQYF. The CDR3, as DNA: TGTGCCAGCAGCCCCGGACTAGCGGGGGAGCAGTACTTC.

For the CDR3, the DNA is TGTGCCAGCAGCCAAGATAGTAGCGGGCGGACCGGGGAGCTGTTTTTT. This codes for CASSQDSSGRTGELFF. This sequence joins TRBV3-1 (or the pseudogene TRBV3-2) and TRBJ2-2, with 7 bases that match TRBD2. Looked up from germline, CDR1 is LGHDT and CDR2 is YNNKEL (reference sequence). V lost 0 bases and J lost 5; bases outside the gene matches: 6. CDR3 length equals 16 residues.

This clone showed up just once. The chain has TRBV18 and TRBJ1-1; tentative D call: TRBD1 (5 bases). CDR1 and CDR2 (germline): KGHSH, LQKENI. V lost 4 bases, J lost 0 bases, and 9 bases lay in between. The CDR3 totals 14 residues. This CDR3 reads CASSQGLMNTEAFF. CDR3 nucleotides: TGTGCCAGCTCACAGGGACTGATGAACACTGAAGCTTTCTTT.

The CDR3 nucleotides read TGTGCCCTTTCGCCCGGGACAGGGGGCTATGGCTACACCTTC. Amino acids: CALSPGTGGYGYTF. This chain connects TRBV19 to TRBJ1-2, with 11 bases aligning to TRBD1. The CDR3 is made up of 14 amino acids. V lost 11 bases and J lost 4; bases outside the gene matches: 9. Germline CDR1 reads LNHDA; CDR2 reads SQIVND (reference sequence).

This clone was observed once. The chain combines TRBV19 with TRBJ1-1; a weak D match, TRBD1 (6 bases). Germline V gene sequence: CDR1 LNHDA, CDR2 SQIVND (reference sequence). The CDR3 spans 13 residues. Trimming pared 4 bases from V and 8 bases from J, leaving 14 bases between. Here the CDR3 reads CASSNIQGYEAFF. The DNA of the CDR3 is TGTGCCAGTAGTAATATCCAGGGGTACGAAGCTTTCTTT.

This chain links TRBV5-5 with TRBJ1-6, with D tentatively TRBD1 (6 bases). CDR3 length: 17 residues. Germline V gives CDR1 SGHKS, CDR2 YYEKEE (reference sequence). The ends were cut back, 4 bases at V and 8 bases at J, with 22 bases in the middle. The CDR3 sequence is CASSQGGIRVRDSPLHF. CDR3 coding DNA: TGTGCCAGCAGCCAAGGGGGGATTAGGGTACGGGATTCACCCCTCCACTTT.

This rearrangement joins TRBV15 to TRBJ2-1, with D maybe TRBD2 (6 bases). Trimming left V 1 base short and J 11 bases short, with 18 bases between. The CDR3 is 15 amino acids. From germline, CDR1 is LNHNV and CDR2 YYDKDF (reference sequence). CDR3 residues: CATSRGRLLAGQQFF. CDR3 nucleotides: TGTGCCACCAGCAGAGGGAGACTTCTGGCGGGGCAGCAGTTCTTC.

The V and J genes are TRBV13 and TRBJ2-3, with 11 bases that match TRBD2. The length of the CDR3 is 19 residues. Trimming cost V 4 bases and J 2 bases; bases outside gene matches: 14. Germline CDR1 reads PRHDT; CDR2 reads FYEKMQ (reference sequence). This CDR3 is CASSSALAGGHSNTDTQYF. The CDR3, as DNA: TGTGCCAGCAGCTCCGCTCTAGCGGGGGGCCACTCTAACACAGATACGCAGTATTTT.

V gene TRBV6-5 combines with J gene TRBJ2-1, with no clear D. From germline, CDR1 is MNHEY and CDR2 SVGAGI. This CDR3 comprises 10 residues. V was cut by 7 bases and J by 8 bases, with 6 bases left in between. The CDR3 nucleotides read TGTGCCAGCAATTTCTATGAGCAGTTCTTC. Translated, it gives CASNFYEQFF.

The rearrangement links TRBV19 to TRBJ1-1; D unclear. The CDR3 is made up of 17 amino acids. Germline CDR1 and CDR2: LNHDA and SQIVND (reference sequence). V lost 5 bases and J lost 4, with 23 bases in between. The CDR3 region has the DNA TGTGCCAGTAGTTTTCGCGCAGGTGAAATGGACGGCACTGAAGCTTTCTTT. Its protein product is CASSFRAGEMDGTEAFF.

The CDR3 sequence: CASSQDVGGPNEQFF. The CDR3 DNA reads as TGCGCCAGCAGCCAAGACGTGGGGGGGCCCAATGAGCAGTTCTTC. This chain uses TRBV4-1 with TRBJ2-1, with a tentative D call TRBD2 (7 bases). The CDR3 has 15 residues. The germline V gene has CDR1 MGHRA and CDR2 YSYEKL. Trimming removed 0 bases at V and 6 bases at J, with 12 bases between.

The chain uses TRBV19 and TRBJ1-1; D is perhaps TRBD1 (5 bases). The CDR3 loop spans 15 amino acids. Germline CDR1 and CDR2: LNHDA and SQIVND (reference sequence). V shed 3 bases and J shed 2 bases, with 13 bases lying between them. The CDR3 protein is CASSILRQLNTEAFF. CDR3 nucleotide sequence: TGTGCCAGTAGTATTCTGAGACAGCTAAACACTGAAGCTTTCTTT.

The chain uses TRBV7-8 and TRBJ2-1; 11 bases align to TRBD2. The CDR3 consists of 19 residues. Germline values: CDR1 SGHVS, CDR2 FQNEAQ. J lost 9 bases, V lost 1 base, and 17 bases had no gene match. The CDR3 nucleotides read TGTGCCAGCAGCTTAGGTGATAGCGGGAGGGCCTTTCTACTGGGTGAGCAGTTCTTC. It specifies CASSLGDSGRAFLLGEQFF.

The chain is built from TRBV11-3 and TRBJ1-1, with D maybe TRBD1 (6 bases). CDR1 and CDR2 (germline): SGHNT, YENEEA. Trimming left V 6 bases short and J 6 bases short, with 8 bases between. There are 11 residues in the CDR3. The CDR3 region is CASRSGAEAFF. CDR3 nucleotides: TGTGCCAGCAGATCAGGGGCTGAAGCTTTCTTT.

The chain is built from TRBV27 and TRBJ1-5; 8 nucleotides line up with TRBD1. CDR3 size: 14 residues. Looked up from germline, CDR1 is MNHEY and CDR2 is SMNVEV (reference sequence). The J segment lost 6 bases and the V segment lost 10 bases, leaving 11 bases of the junction unmatched. CDR3 DNA sequence: TGTGCCACCCGACCCGTGACAGGGGTTCAGCCCCAGCATTTT. This codes for CATRPVTGVQPQHF.

The chain is built from TRBV12-5 and TRBJ2-5; D might be TRBD2 (6 bases). The CDR3 runs to 13 residues. Germline CDR1 and CDR2: LGHNT and FRNRAP. V was trimmed by 8 bases and J by 1 base, leaving 11 bases between them. CDR3 DNA: TGTGCTAGTAGCGGGTTAGTCCAAGAGACCCAGTACTTC. Encoded protein: CASSGLVQETQYF. Looking up the rest from reference TRBV12-5 and TRBJ2-5 gives the full variable domain: DARVTQTPRHKVTEMGQEVTMRCQPILGHNTVFWYRQTMMQGLELLAYFRNRAPLDDSGMPKDRFSAEMPDATLATLKIQPSEPRDSAVYFCASSGLVQETQYFGPGTRLLVL.

J is TRBJ2-5 and V is TRBV27; TRBD2 matches 12 bases. The CDR3 sequence is 17 residues long. Looked up from germline, CDR1 is MNHEY and CDR2 is SMNVEV (reference sequence). With V trimmed by 5 bases and J by 5 bases, 12 bases remained unmatched. CDR3 DNA: TGTGCCAGCAGTCCTTCTAGCGGGAGGGAATCGGGGGAGACCCAGTACTTC. Its protein product is CASSPSSGRESGETQYF.

The J gene is TRBJ1-2, the V gene TRBV4-1, with unresolved D. V was trimmed by 0 bases and J by 5 bases, leaving 10 bases between them. Germline V CDR1 and CDR2: MGHRA, YSYEKL. This CDR3 comprises 14 residues. CDR3 DNA sequence: TGCGCCAGCAGCCAAGATATCAGTAGATATGGCTACACCTTC. This sequence encodes CASSQDISRYGYTF.

The gene calls are TRBV5-1 and TRBJ1-3; 10 positions agree with TRBD1. The length of the CDR3 is 15 residues. J gave up 2 bases and V 4 bases, and 3 bases lay outside the gene matches. Germline V gene lookup returns CDR1 SGHRS and CDR2 YFSETQ. The CDR3 region is CASSEDRGTGNTIYF. In DNA, the CDR3 is TGCGCCAGCAGCGAGGACAGGGGGACTGGAAACACCATATATTTT.

Concerning this clone itself: The junction differs from germline at one of its ends, possibly a read error. The chain has TRBV4-3 and TRBJ1-1; 9 bases are shared with TRBD1. CDR1 and CDR2 (germline): LGHNA, YSLEER. CDR3 size: 15 residues. This CDR3 is CASKLLTGGNSEAFF. The CDR3, as DNA: TGCGCCAGCAAACTCCTGACAGGGGGGAACTCTGAAGCTTTCTTT.

This clone was counted a single time. The chain combines TRBV11-2 with TRBJ1-2; 7 bases line up with TRBD1. The V gene's germline CDR1 is SGHAT and CDR2 FQNNGV. V gave up 3 bases and J gave up 6 bases; unmatched junction bases: 16. The CDR3 loop spans 17 amino acids. CDR3 coding DNA: TGTGCCAGCAGCTTTTTACAGGGGCCCTCTACCCTCAATGGCTACACCTTC. Translating gives CASSFLQGPSTLNGYTF.

The genes are TRBV7-2 and TRBJ1-3; TRBD1 aligns across 8 bases. This CDR3 is 16 amino acids long. Germline V gene sequence: CDR1 SGHTA, CDR2 FQGNSA. J lost 2 bases, V lost 3 bases, and 6 bases had no gene match. The CDR3 is CASSFQGARTGNTIYF. The CDR3 DNA reads TGTGCCAGCAGCTTCCAGGGGGCTCGGACTGGAAACACCATATATTTT.

CDR3 in amino acids: CASSPRAGELFF. CDR3 coding DNA: TGTGCCAGCTCACCCAGGGCCGGGGAGCTGTTTTTT. The J gene is TRBJ2-2, the V gene TRBV18; D is perhaps TRBD1 (5 bases). Germline assignment: CDR1 KGHSH and CDR2 LQKENI. The CDR3 spans 12 residues. Trimming left V 3 bases short and J 6 bases short, with 5 bases between.

The rearrangement links TRBV12-3 or TRBV12-4 to TRBJ2-1; TRBD1 matches 7 bases. V dropped 5 bases and J dropped 7; count of bases not matched to a gene: 5. The CDR3 spans 13 residues. The CDR3 region is CASSPGTANEQFF. The CDR3 DNA is TGTGCCAGCAGTCCCGGGACAGCTAATGAGCAGTTCTTC.

The V and J genes are TRBV19 and TRBJ1-1; 11 positions match TRBD1. V lost 3 bases and J lost 2; bases outside the gene matches: 8. This CDR3 is 17 amino acids long. Germline CDR1 LNHDA, CDR2 SQIVND (reference sequence). As DNA, the CDR3 is TGTGCCAGTAGTATTGCTGGACAGGGGGCCCCAAACACTGAAGCTTTCTTT. This gives the protein CASSIAGQGAPNTEAFF.